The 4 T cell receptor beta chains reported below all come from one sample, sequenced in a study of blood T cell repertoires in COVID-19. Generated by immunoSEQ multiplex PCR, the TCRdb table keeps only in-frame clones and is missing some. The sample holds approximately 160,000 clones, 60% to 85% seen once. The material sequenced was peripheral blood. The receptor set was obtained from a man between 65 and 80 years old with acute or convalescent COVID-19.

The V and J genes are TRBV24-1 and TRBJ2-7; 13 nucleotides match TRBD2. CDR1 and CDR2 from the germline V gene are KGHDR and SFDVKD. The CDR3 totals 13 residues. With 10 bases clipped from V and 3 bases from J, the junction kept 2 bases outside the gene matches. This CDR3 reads CATGTSGNYEQYF. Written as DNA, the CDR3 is TGTGCCACGGGGACTAGCGGGAACTACGAGCAGTACTTC.

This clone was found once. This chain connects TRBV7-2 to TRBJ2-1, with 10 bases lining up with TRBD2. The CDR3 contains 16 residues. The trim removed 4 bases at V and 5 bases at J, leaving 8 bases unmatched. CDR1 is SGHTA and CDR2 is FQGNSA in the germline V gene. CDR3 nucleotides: TGTGCCAGCAGCTCCTTAGCGGGAGGCCGAAACAATGAGCAGTTCTTC. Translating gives CASSSLAGGRNNEQFF. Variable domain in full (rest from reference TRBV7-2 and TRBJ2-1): GAGVSQSPSNKVTEKGKDVELRCDPISGHTALYWYRQSLGQGLEFLIYFQGNSAPDKSGLPSDRFSAERTGGSVSTLTIQRTQQEDSAVYLCASSSLAGGRNNEQFFGPGTRLTVL.

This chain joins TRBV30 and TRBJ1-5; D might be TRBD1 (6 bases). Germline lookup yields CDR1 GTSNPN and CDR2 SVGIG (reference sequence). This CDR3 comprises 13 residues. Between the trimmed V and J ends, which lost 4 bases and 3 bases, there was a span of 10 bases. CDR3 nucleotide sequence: TGTGCCTGGAAGGGGGACCTCAATCAGCCCCAGCATTTT. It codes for CAWKGDLNQPQHF.

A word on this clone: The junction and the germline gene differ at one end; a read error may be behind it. The CDR3 DNA reads as TGTGCCACCAGGACAGCGGGAAACCATCACTTC. It codes for CATRTAGNHHF. V usage is TRBV27 and J usage is TRBJ1-2; D may be TRBD1 (6 bases). Germline lookup yields CDR1 MNHEY and CDR2 SMNVEV (reference sequence). CDR3 length: 11 amino acids.